The T cell receptor (beta chain) under discussion was sequenced for a study of blood T cell repertoires in COVID-19. In the original workflow: Amplification of reference gene primers provided the estimated nucleated cell counts. Using immunoSEQ multiplex PCR, the repertoire was profiled, and TCRdb retains in-frame clones only, with some absent. V and J calls and clone size come straight from that table; D and trimming were deduced from the DNA. The sample lists fewer than 450,000 clones, almost 90% occurring once. This clone was recorded once. This TCR was sampled from a woman aged 70-85 years with COVID-19, enrolled during active disease. Sequencing used peripheral blood.

The CDR3 loop reads CAWRSDRNTEAFF. The CDR3 DNA reads as TGTGCCTGGAGGTCGGACAGGAACACTGAAGCTTTCTTT. The V gene is TRBV30, the J gene TRBJ1-1; possibly TRBD1 for D (6 bases). Germline V gives CDR1 GTSNPN, CDR2 SVGIG (reference sequence). The CDR3 length is 13 residues. V was clipped by 3 bases and J by 1 base, with 9 bases between them.